The 14 T cell receptor beta chains given below trace back to one sample, sequenced in a study of shared clonotypes between healthy human individuals. Assay: immunoSEQ multiplex PCR; the TCRdb copy retains only in-frame clones and omits some. The sample lists about 1.5 million clones; nearly 99% were seen once. Sequencing used naive CD4+ T cells sorted from blood. Stated subset: CD45RA+ positively selected. These receptors all come from a man aged 30 to 39 in good health.

This rearrangement joins TRBV7-2 to TRBJ2-7; 7 nucleotides align to TRBD1. In germline, CDR1 is SGHTA, CDR2 FQGNSA. V lost 1 base and J lost 3; bases outside the gene matches: 6. The CDR3 is made up of 15 amino acids. The CDR3 protein is CASSLGSGQVYEQYF. As DNA, the CDR3 is TGTGCCAGCAGCTTAGGGTCAGGACAGGTCTACGAGCAGTACTTC.

The chain is built from TRBV6-5 and TRBJ2-2; D not resolved. Germline loops: CDR1 MNHEY, CDR2 SVGAGI. The CDR3 totals 14 residues. Trimming left V 0 bases short and J 6 bases short, with 8 bases between. The CDR3 sequence is CASSYSRLSGELFF. The CDR3 DNA sequence: TGTGCCAGCAGTTACTCGAGGTTATCCGGGGAGCTGTTTTTT.

J is TRBJ1-1 and V is TRBV11-2, with D maybe TRBD1 (5 bases). The CDR3 runs to 18 residues. V was clipped by 4 bases and J by 1 base, with 22 bases between them. Germline CDR1 and CDR2: SGHAT and FQNNGV. The CDR3 protein is CASSYTWGGSIQNTEAFF. In DNA form, the CDR3 reads TGTGCCAGCAGCTATACCTGGGGGGGGAGTATACAGAACACTGAAGCTTTCTTT.

DNA of the CDR3: TGTGCCAGCAGCTTAGATTGGGACAGGGGGTGGGGCAATCAGCCCCAGCATTTT. As protein: CASSLDWDRGWGNQPQHF. This chain links TRBV7-2 with TRBJ1-5; TRBD1 aligns across 11 bases. This CDR3 is 18 amino acids long. The germline gives CDR1 SGHTA, CDR2 FQGNSA. V shed 1 base, J shed 2 bases, and the junction held 7 bases outside the gene matches.

This rearrangement joins TRBV19 to TRBJ2-3; D perhaps matches TRBD1 (6 bases). The length of the CDR3 is 15 residues. The V and J ends lost 7 bases and 4 bases respectively, with 18 bases between them. Germline CDR1 LNHDA, CDR2 SQIVND (reference sequence). In DNA, the CDR3 is TGTGCCAGTATTCCGGGACACCAAGGAGCAGATACGCAGTATTTT. This codes for CASIPGHQGADTQYF.

The V and J genes are TRBV15 and TRBJ2-2, with 10 bases fitting TRBD1. The germline V gene has CDR1 LNHNV and CDR2 YYDKDF (reference sequence). The CDR3 is made up of 15 amino acids. The V gene end was trimmed by 8 bases and the J gene end by 4 bases; junction bases not matched to a gene: 7. CDR3 nucleotides: TGTGCCACCTTGGGGACAGGGGTTAGCACCGGGGAGCTGTTTTTT. Residues: CATLGTGVSTGELFF.

The chain has TRBV7-9 and TRBJ1-4; D is perhaps TRBD1 (5 bases). The germline V gene encodes CDR1 SEHNR and CDR2 FQNEAQ (reference sequence). The CDR3 consists of 14 residues. Trimming pared 6 bases from V and 3 bases from J, leaving 11 bases between. The CDR3 loop reads CASSAMGANEKLFF. For the CDR3, the DNA is TGTGCCAGCAGTGCAATGGGGGCTAATGAAAAACTGTTTTTT.

The chain carries TRBV15 and TRBJ2-7; TRBD2 agrees at 7 bases. Germline assignment: CDR1 LNHNV and CDR2 YYDKDF (reference sequence). The CDR3 sequence is 14 residues long. With 1 base clipped from V and 3 bases from J, the junction kept 3 bases outside the gene matches. The CDR3 DNA reads TGTGCCACCAGCAGAGGCCAGCGGGGCTACGAGCAGTACTTC. Its protein product is CATSRGQRGYEQYF.

About this clone itself: This same CDR3 is encoded by further DNA sequences in the sample. The rearrangement joins TRBV9 to TRBJ2-1; 8 bases are a match to TRBD2. The germline V gene encodes CDR1 SGDLS and CDR2 YYNGEE. V trimming: 4 bases; J trimming: 3 bases; junction bases outside the gene matches: 6. This CDR3 spans 15 amino acids. This chain's CDR3 is CASSLTSGNYNEQFF. In DNA form, the CDR3 reads TGTGCCAGCAGCCTAACTAGCGGAAACTACAATGAGCAGTTCTTC.

This clone occurred once. The chain recombines TRBV7-3 with TRBJ2-7; D is tentatively TRBD1 or TRBD2 (5 bases each). Germline V gene lookup returns CDR1 SGHTA and CDR2 FQGTGA. CDR3 length: 13 residues. V gave up 5 bases and J gave up 2 bases, with 10 bases separating them. The DNA for the CDR3 is TGTGCCAGCAGCATGGGGGAGACCTACGAGCAGTACTTC. Translated: CASSMGETYEQYF.

This clone has only one observation. This sequence joins TRBV6-6 and TRBJ2-3; 7 bases are shared with TRBD2. Germline loops: CDR1 MNHNY, CDR2 SVGAGI (reference sequence). The V and J ends lost 6 bases and 4 bases, in that order; junction bases with no gene match: 7. The CDR3 runs 14 residues. In DNA form, the CDR3 reads TGTGCCAGCAGACCTAGACTAGCATCAGATACGCAGTATTTT. It specifies CASRPRLASDTQYF.

The rearrangement joins TRBV10-1 to TRBJ2-7, with 9 bases aligning to TRBD1. Germline values: CDR1 WNHNN, CDR2 SYGVQD (reference sequence). V lost 5 bases to trimming and J lost 6 bases; unmatched junction nucleotides: 5. The CDR3 is 13 residues long. This chain's CDR3 is CASSPGQGPEQYF. DNA for the CDR3: TGCGCCAGCAGTCCGGGACAGGGCCCCGAGCAGTACTTC.

A remark on this clone: The sample contains more than one DNA sequence encoding this CDR3. This rearrangement joins TRBV7-9 to TRBJ2-1; 10 bases match TRBD2. After removal of 1 base from V and 8 bases from J, the junction contained 11 bases not matched to a gene. The CDR3 length is 17 residues. Germline CDR1 reads SEHNR; CDR2 reads FQNEAQ (reference sequence). For the CDR3, the DNA is TGTGCCAGCAGCTTAGGCGGGCTAGCGGGAGAATTCTATGAGCAGTTCTTC. Protein product: CASSLGGLAGEFYEQFF.

The rearrangement uses TRBV5-1 and TRBJ2-1; D not certain. Looked up from germline, CDR1 is SGHRS and CDR2 is YFSETQ. CDR3 length: 12 amino acids. Trimming cost V 4 bases and J 8 bases, with 10 bases left between them. The chain's CDR3 is CASSPSMDEQFF. The CDR3 DNA sequence: TGCGCCAGCAGCCCTAGTATGGATGAGCAGTTCTTC.